Presented here are 27 T cell receptor beta chains from one specimen sequenced in a study of blood T cell repertoires in COVID-19. Sequencing used immunoSEQ multiplex PCR; TCRdb keeps in-frame clones, though not all of them. Among tens of thousands of clones listed, about 87% were seen once. What was sequenced was peripheral blood. The receptor source for this set is a human donor with active COVID-19. The donor label of this sample is uncertain.

The genes are TRBV29-1 and TRBJ1-1; D gene uncertain. Germline CDR1 is SQVTM and CDR2 is ANQGSEA. Between the trimmed V and J ends, which lost 3 bases and 6 bases, there was a span of 8 bases. The CDR3 loop spans 11 amino acids. The CDR3 DNA reads TGCAGCGTTGACACAGCTTCTGAAGCTTTCTTT. Translation gives CSVDTASEAFF.

This clone was counted once. This chain links TRBV19 with TRBJ1-2, with D hard to call. The germline CDR1 and CDR2 sequences are LNHDA and SQIVND (reference sequence). Between the trimmed V and J ends, which lost 3 bases and 5 bases, there was a span of 10 bases. The CDR3 is 13 amino acids. Written as DNA, the CDR3 is TGTGCCAGTAGTATCTTAAGAGGGTATGGCTACACCTTC. Amino acids: CASSILRGYGYTF.

CDR3 protein: CASRTSGRAGETQYF. The CDR3 DNA is TGTGCCTCACGGACTAGCGGGAGGGCCGGGGAGACCCAGTACTTC. The V call is TRBV10-3, the J call TRBJ2-5; 15 nucleotides agree with TRBD2. The CDR3 spans 15 residues. The ends lost 11 bases at V and 5 bases at J; junction bases unmatched: 9. Germline lookup yields CDR1 ENHRY and CDR2 SYGVKD.

This clone has more than one count but fewer than ten. V and J are TRBV20-1 and TRBJ1-3; D is undetermined. Trimming took 3 bases from V and 0 from J, leaving 9 bases between them. The CDR3 spans 14 residues. Per the germline V gene, CDR1 is DFQATT and CDR2 is SNEGSKA (reference sequence). CDR3 sequence: CSASRGSSGNTIYF. In DNA, the CDR3 is TGCAGTGCTAGTCGCGGCAGCTCTGGAAACACCATATATTTT.

This clone was seen just once. The rearrangement links TRBV5-1 to TRBJ2-5; no firm D call. Trimming took 0 bases from V and 5 from J, leaving 11 bases between them. Germline values: CDR1 SGHRS, CDR2 YFSETQ. This CDR3 comprises 14 residues. This CDR3 reads CASSLVSSRETQYF. CDR3 DNA sequence: TGCGCCAGCAGCTTGGTTAGTAGCCGTGAGACCCAGTACTTC.

The table lists this clone with a count of one. The chain employs TRBV6-5 and TRBJ1-2; 8 bases agree with TRBD1. Germline V gene data show CDR1 as MNHEY and CDR2 as SVGAGI. V shed 7 bases and J 6 bases; nucleotides not matched to a gene: 4. The CDR3 consists of 12 residues. CDR3 protein: CASNGQGHGYTF. The CDR3 DNA is TGTGCCAGCAACGGACAGGGCCATGGCTACACCTTC.

The chain joins TRBV5-1 to TRBJ2-3; 8 nucleotides agree with TRBD2. The CDR3 runs to 14 residues. Germline V gives CDR1 SGHRS, CDR2 YFSETQ. V was clipped by 3 bases and J by 5 bases; unmatched bases: 5. CDR3 sequence: CASSSDSGKDTQYF. DNA of the CDR3: TGCGCCAGCAGCTCGGATAGCGGGAAAGATACGCAGTATTTT.

The CDR3, as DNA: TGTGCCACCCCCCCGGGACAGAACTATGGCTACACCTTC. This gives the protein CATPPGQNYGYTF. The chain links TRBV24-1 to TRBJ1-2; 7 bases fit TRBD1. With V trimmed by 9 bases and J by 2 bases, 5 bases remained unmatched. CDR3 length: 13 amino acids. CDR1 is KGHDR and CDR2 is SFDVKD in the germline V gene.

The chain couples TRBV2 to TRBJ1-3; TRBD1 matches 7 bases. This CDR3 comprises 15 residues. The junction had 8 bases not matched to a gene; V was cut back by 7 bases and J by 2 bases. CDR1 is SNHLY, CDR2 FYNNEI, per germline. CDR3 coding DNA: TGTGCCAGCACTCTACAGGGGTTAGCTGGAAACACCATATATTTT. Its translation is CASTLQGLAGNTIYF. Looking up the rest from reference TRBV2 and TRBJ1-3 gives the full variable domain: EPEVTQTPSHQVTQMGQEVILRCVPISNHLYFYWYRQILGQKVEFLVSFYNNEISEKSEIFDDQFSVERPDGSNFTLKIRSTKLEDSAMYFCASTLQGLAGNTIYFGEGSWLTVV.

The chain combines TRBV9 with TRBJ2-5, with D possibly TRBD1 on 6 matching bases. Between the trimmed V and J ends, which lost 4 bases and 0 bases, there was a span of 10 bases. The CDR3 is made up of 14 amino acids. Germline loops: CDR1 SGDLS, CDR2 YYNGEE. In DNA form, the CDR3 reads TGTGCCAGCAGCTCGGGACAATACCAAGAGACCCAGTACTTC. It translates to CASSSGQYQETQYF.

In its sample, this clone was seen once. The chain combines TRBV11-3 with TRBJ1-2, with 10 bases lining up with TRBD1. The CDR3 is 17 residues long. V lost 4 bases to trimming and J lost 4 bases; unmatched junction nucleotides: 12. The germline CDR1 and CDR2 sequences are SGHNT and YENEEA. CDR3 coding DNA: TGTGCCAGCAGCTCCCCCGGGTCGGACAGGGGGGCCTATGGCTACACCTTC. It translates to CASSSPGSDRGAYGYTF.

The chain combines TRBV5-4 with TRBJ1-4; 10 bases are shared with TRBD1. The length of the CDR3 is 15 residues. Germline V gives CDR1 SGHNT, CDR2 YYREEE (reference sequence). The ends lost 3 bases at V and 4 bases at J; junction bases unmatched: 3. CDR3 region: CASSYGQGGNEKLFF. As DNA, the CDR3 is TGTGCCAGCAGCTACGGACAGGGGGGTAATGAAAAACTGTTTTTT.

This clone was counted only a few times. The chain uses TRBV5-1 and TRBJ1-1, with a possible D match to TRBD1 (5 bases). Trimming left V 4 bases short and J 5 bases short, with 15 bases between. The germline gives CDR1 SGHRS, CDR2 YFSETQ. The CDR3 has 14 amino acids. The DNA of the CDR3 is TGCGCCAGCAGCGACGTGGGGGGTGGAACTGAAGCTTTCTTT. This gives the protein CASSDVGGGTEAFF. Full variable domain (rest looked up from reference TRBV5-1 and TRBJ1-1): KAGVTQTPRYLIKTRGQQVTLSCSPISGHRSVSWYQQTPGQGLQFLFEYFSETQRNKGNFPGRFSGRQFSNSRSEMNVSTLELGDSALYLCASSDVGGGTEAFFGQGTRLTVV.

This clone was detected only once. The chain joins TRBV5-4 to TRBJ1-1; D not resolved. The CDR3 is made up of 13 amino acids. Deletions cut 0 bases from V and 2 bases from J, with 5 bases between. CDR1 and CDR2 (germline): SGHNT, YYREEE (reference sequence). The CDR3 coding sequence is TGTGCCAGCAGCTTGGGCGGAAACACTGAAGCTTTCTTT. Its translation is CASSLGGNTEAFF.

This sequence joins TRBV27 and TRBJ2-7, with a tentative D call TRBD2 (5 bases). The CDR3 sequence is 14 residues long. Germline V gives CDR1 MNHEY, CDR2 SMNVEV (reference sequence). V lost 1 base and J 2 bases, leaving 9 bases between the germline ends. The CDR3 region is CASSLFGLTYEQYF. The DNA of the CDR3 is TGTGCCAGCAGTTTATTTGGACTTACCTACGAGCAGTACTTC.

The chain combines TRBV6-5 with TRBJ2-7; 12 bases align to TRBD1. CDR1 and CDR2 (germline): MNHEY, SVGAGI. The CDR3 is made up of 15 amino acids. V shed 5 bases and J 7 bases; nucleotides not matched to a gene: 9. The CDR3 nucleotides read TGTGCCAGCAGTCTTTCAAGGGACAGGGGGCGTGAGCAGTACTTC. Amino acid sequence: CASSLSRDRGREQYF.

The J gene is TRBJ1-2, the V gene TRBV19; 9 bases match TRBD1. This CDR3 is 14 amino acids long. V trimming: 5 bases; J trimming: 2 bases; junction bases outside the gene matches: 3. Germline V gene sequence: CDR1 LNHDA, CDR2 SQIVND (reference sequence). The CDR3 nucleotides are TGTGCCAGTAGTGGACAGGGGACAAACTATGGCTACACCTTC. This codes for CASSGQGTNYGYTF.

CDR3 nucleotides: TGTGCCAGCAGCTTTGGACAGAGTAACACCGGGGAGCTGTTTTTT. Protein sequence: CASSFGQSNTGELFF. The chain has TRBV11-2 and TRBJ2-2; possible D gene TRBD1, 6 bases. The CDR3 consists of 15 residues. V was shortened by 3 bases and J by 2 bases, with 10 bases between the two germline ends. The germline gives CDR1 SGHAT, CDR2 FQNNGV. Using reference TRBV11-2 and TRBJ2-2 for the parts outside the CDR3, the full variable domain is EAGVAQSPRYKIIEKRQSVAFWCNPISGHATLYWYQQILGQGPKLLIQFQNNGVVDDSQLPKDRFSAERLKGVDSTLKIQPAKLEDSAVYLCASSFGQSNTGELFFGEGSRLTVL.

This chain links TRBV15 with TRBJ1-1; 11 bases are a match to TRBD1. The CDR3 sequence is 14 residues long. Unmatched junction bases numbered 2, after V lost 3 bases and J lost 5 bases. CDR1 and CDR2 (germline): LNHNV, YYDKDF (reference sequence). For the CDR3, the DNA is TGTGCCACCAGCAGGGACAGGGGGCGGACTGAAGCTTTCTTT. Its translation: CATSRDRGRTEAFF.

Here the CDR3 DNA reads TGTGCCAGCAGCTTGACCAGGGGTACACTGTTTTTT. This translates into CASSLTRGTLFF. V and J are TRBV7-9 and TRBJ1-4; D is possibly TRBD1 (6 bases). The CDR3 has 12 residues. Germline V lookup: CDR1 SEHNR, CDR2 FQNEAQ (reference sequence). Trimming removed 3 bases at V and 13 bases at J, with 12 bases between. Full variable domain (rest looked up from reference TRBV7-9 and TRBJ1-4): DTGVSQNPRHKITKRGQNVTFRCDPISEHNRLYWYRQTLGQGPEFLTYFQNEAQLEKSRLLSDRFSAERPKGSFSTLEIQRTEQGDSAMYLCASSLTRGTLFFGSGTQLSVL.

This clone has a single count. The J gene is TRBJ2-7, the V gene TRBV2; tentative D call: TRBD1 (6 bases). CDR3 length equals 13 residues. From germline, CDR1 is SNHLY and CDR2 FYNNEI. Deletions cut 1 base from V and 8 bases from J, with 12 bases between. CDR3 DNA sequence: TGTGCCAGCAGTGAAGTTGGCAGGGACAAGCAGTACTTC. Translating it yields CASSEVGRDKQYF. Full variable domain (missing parts from reference TRBV2 and TRBJ2-7): EPEVTQTPSHQVTQMGQEVILRCVPISNHLYFYWYRQILGQKVEFLVSFYNNEISEKSEIFDDQFSVERPDGSNFTLKIRSTKLEDSAMYFCASSEVGRDKQYFGPGTRLTVT.

V is TRBV3-1 (or the pseudogene TRBV3-2) and J is TRBJ1-4; D is undetermined. The V gene's germline CDR1 is LGHDT and CDR2 YNNKEL (reference sequence). V lost 4 bases and J 5 bases, leaving 14 bases between the germline ends. The CDR3 spans 15 residues. The CDR3 here is CASSLEGVENEKLFF. CDR3 DNA sequence: TGTGCCAGCAGCCTCGAGGGAGTAGAAAATGAAAAACTGTTTTTT.

The chain is built from TRBV10-3 and TRBJ2-5, with D perhaps matching TRBD1 (6 bases). Germline CDR1 reads ENHRY; CDR2 reads SYGVKD. V was clipped by 4 bases and J by 1 base, with 13 bases between them. The CDR3 has 15 amino acids. In nucleotides, the CDR3 is TGTGCCATCAGTGGAGATAGGACAGCCCAAGAGACCCAGTACTTC. Its protein is CAISGDRTAQETQYF.

J is TRBJ2-4 and V is TRBV7-2; TRBD2 aligns across 8 bases. The CDR3 extends over 14 amino acids. Looked up from germline, CDR1 is SGHTA and CDR2 is FQGNSA. V was clipped by 7 bases and J by 4 bases; unmatched bases: 6. This chain's CDR3 is CASMTSSGKNIQYF. CDR3 DNA sequence: TGTGCCAGCATGACATCTAGCGGGAAAAACATTCAGTACTTC.

This chain joins TRBV19 and TRBJ2-5, with 8 bases identical to TRBD1. Germline values: CDR1 LNHDA, CDR2 SQIVND (reference sequence). The CDR3 runs to 13 residues. With 6 bases clipped from V and 5 bases from J, the junction kept 5 bases outside the gene matches. The CDR3 is CASRPTGEETQYF. CDR3 sequence (DNA): TGTGCCAGTAGACCGACAGGGGAGGAGACCCAGTACTTC.

The chain links TRBV30 to TRBJ1-3, with TRBD1 matching 8 bases. This CDR3 is 13 amino acids long. V shed 5 bases and J 5 bases; nucleotides not matched to a gene: 5. The germline V gene has CDR1 GTSNPN and CDR2 SVGIG (reference sequence). The CDR3 sequence: CAWAGGGRNTIYF. In DNA form, the CDR3 reads TGTGCCTGGGCAGGGGGCGGTAGAAACACCATATATTTT.

The chain uses TRBV7-9 and TRBJ2-7; D is possibly TRBD2 (7 bases). V was clipped by 2 bases and J by 1 base, with 12 bases between them. Germline V gene lookup returns CDR1 SEHNR and CDR2 FQNEAQ (reference sequence). The CDR3 totals 15 residues. CDR3 sequence (DNA): TGTGCCAGCAGCTTAAAGGGGGGGTATTCCTACGAGCAGTACTTC. Translated: CASSLKGGYSYEQYF.